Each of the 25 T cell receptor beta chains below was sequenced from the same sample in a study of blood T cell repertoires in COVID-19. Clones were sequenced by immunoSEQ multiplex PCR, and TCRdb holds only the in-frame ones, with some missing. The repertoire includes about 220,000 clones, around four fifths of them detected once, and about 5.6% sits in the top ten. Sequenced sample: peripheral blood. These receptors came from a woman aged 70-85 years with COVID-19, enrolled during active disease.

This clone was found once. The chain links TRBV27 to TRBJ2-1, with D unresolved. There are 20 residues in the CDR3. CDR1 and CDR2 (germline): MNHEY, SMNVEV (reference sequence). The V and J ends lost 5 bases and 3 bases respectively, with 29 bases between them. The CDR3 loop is CASSPRRLFGEIAYYNEQFF. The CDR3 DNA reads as TGTGCCAGCAGTCCGCGGAGACTCTTTGGTGAGATCGCCTACTACAATGAGCAGTTCTTC.

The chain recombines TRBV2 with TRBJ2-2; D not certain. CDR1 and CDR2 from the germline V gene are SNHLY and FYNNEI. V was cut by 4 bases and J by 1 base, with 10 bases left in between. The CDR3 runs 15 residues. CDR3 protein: CASSGNSLNTGELFF. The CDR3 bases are TGTGCCAGCAGTGGGAACAGCTTGAACACCGGGGAGCTGTTTTTT.

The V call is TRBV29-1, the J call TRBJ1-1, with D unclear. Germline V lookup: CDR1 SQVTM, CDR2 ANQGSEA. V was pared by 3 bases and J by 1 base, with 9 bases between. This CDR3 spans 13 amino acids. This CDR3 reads CSVDGQTNTEAFF. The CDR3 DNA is TGCAGCGTTGATGGGCAGACGAACACTGAAGCTTTCTTT.

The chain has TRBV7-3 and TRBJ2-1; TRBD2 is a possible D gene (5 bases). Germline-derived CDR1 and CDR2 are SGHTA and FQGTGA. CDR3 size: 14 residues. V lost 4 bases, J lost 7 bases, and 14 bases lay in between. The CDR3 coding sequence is TGTGCCAGCAGCTCCCCAACCCGGGGAAATGAGCAGTTCTTC. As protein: CASSSPTRGNEQFF.

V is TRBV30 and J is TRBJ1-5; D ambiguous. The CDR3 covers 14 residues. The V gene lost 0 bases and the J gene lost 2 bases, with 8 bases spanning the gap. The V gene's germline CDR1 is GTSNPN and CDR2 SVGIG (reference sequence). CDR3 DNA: TGTGCCTGGAGTGTACGGAGGGGCAATCAGCCCCAGCATTTT. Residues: CAWSVRRGNQPQHF.

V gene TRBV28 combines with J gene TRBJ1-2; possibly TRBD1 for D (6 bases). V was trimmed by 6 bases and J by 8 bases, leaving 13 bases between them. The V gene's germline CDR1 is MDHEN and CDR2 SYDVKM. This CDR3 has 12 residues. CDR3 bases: TGTGCCAGCAGCCTACAGGGAATCGGCTACACCTTC. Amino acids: CASSLQGIGYTF.

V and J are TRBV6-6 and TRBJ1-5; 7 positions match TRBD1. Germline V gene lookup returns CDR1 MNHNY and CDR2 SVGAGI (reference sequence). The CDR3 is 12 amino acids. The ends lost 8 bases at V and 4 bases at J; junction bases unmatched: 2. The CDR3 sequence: CASQTGNQPQHF. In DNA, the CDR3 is TGTGCCAGCCAGACAGGGAATCAGCCCCAGCATTTT.

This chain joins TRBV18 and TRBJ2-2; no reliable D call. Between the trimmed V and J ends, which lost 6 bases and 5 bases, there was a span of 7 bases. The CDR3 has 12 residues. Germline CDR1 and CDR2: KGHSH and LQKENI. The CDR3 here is CASSPGTGELFF. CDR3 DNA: TGTGCCAGCTCTCCCGGGACCGGGGAGCTGTTTTTT.

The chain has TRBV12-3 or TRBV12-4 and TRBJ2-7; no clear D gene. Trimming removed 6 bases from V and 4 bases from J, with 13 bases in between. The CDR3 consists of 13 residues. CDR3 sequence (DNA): TGTGCCAGCAGACGGTCGTCTGTGTACGAGCAGTACTTC. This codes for CASRRSSVYEQYF.

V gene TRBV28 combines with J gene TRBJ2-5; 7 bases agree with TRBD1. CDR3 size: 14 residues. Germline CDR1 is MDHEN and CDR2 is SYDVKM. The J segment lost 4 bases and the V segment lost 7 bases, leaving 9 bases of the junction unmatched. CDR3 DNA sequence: TGTGCCAGCATTCCTTCTTCAGGGGGAGAGACCCAGTACTTC. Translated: CASIPSSGGETQYF.

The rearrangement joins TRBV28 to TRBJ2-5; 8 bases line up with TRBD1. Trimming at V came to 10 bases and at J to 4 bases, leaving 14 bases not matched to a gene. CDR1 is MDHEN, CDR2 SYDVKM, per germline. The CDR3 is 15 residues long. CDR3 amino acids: CATTISTGVGETQYF. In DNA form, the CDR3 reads TGTGCCACCACAATTTCGACAGGGGTTGGAGAGACCCAGTACTTC.

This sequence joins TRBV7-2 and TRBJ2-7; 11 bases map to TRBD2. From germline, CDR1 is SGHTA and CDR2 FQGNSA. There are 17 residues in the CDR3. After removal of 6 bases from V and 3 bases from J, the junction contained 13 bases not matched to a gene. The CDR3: CASSSSWGLADYYEQYF. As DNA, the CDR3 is TGTGCCAGCAGTTCTTCTTGGGGACTAGCGGATTACTACGAGCAGTACTTC.

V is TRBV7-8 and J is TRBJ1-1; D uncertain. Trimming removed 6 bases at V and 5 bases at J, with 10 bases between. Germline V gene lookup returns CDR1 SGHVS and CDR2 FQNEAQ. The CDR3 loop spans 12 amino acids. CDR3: CASSPSWTEAFF. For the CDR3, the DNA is TGTGCCAGCAGTCCGAGTTGGACTGAAGCTTTCTTT.

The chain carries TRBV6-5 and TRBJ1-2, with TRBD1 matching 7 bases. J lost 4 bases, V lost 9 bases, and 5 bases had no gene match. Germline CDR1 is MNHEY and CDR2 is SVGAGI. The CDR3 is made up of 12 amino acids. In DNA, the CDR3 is TGTGCCAGTTCCGGGACAGCCTATGGCTACACCTTC. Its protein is CASSGTAYGYTF.

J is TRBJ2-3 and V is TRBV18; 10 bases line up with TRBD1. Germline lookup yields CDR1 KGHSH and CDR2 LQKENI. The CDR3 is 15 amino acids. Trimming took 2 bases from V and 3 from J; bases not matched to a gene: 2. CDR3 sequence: CASSPGTGETDTQYF. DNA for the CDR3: TGTGCCAGCTCACCAGGGACAGGGGAGACAGATACGCAGTATTTT.

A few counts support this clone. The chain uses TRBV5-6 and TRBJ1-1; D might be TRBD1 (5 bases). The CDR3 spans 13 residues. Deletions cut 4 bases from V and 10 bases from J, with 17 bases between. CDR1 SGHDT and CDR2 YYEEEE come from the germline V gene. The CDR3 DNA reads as TGTGCCAGCAGCCAAGGGCAGGGCTCTAGAGCTTTCTTT. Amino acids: CASSQGQGSRAFF.

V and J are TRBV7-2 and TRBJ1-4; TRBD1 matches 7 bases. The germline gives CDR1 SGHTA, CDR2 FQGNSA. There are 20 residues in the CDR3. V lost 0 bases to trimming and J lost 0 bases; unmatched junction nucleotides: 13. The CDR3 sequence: CASSLALRVTGASTNEKLFF. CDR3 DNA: TGTGCCAGCAGCTTAGCTCTAAGAGTTACAGGGGCCTCAACTAATGAAAAACTGTTTTTT.

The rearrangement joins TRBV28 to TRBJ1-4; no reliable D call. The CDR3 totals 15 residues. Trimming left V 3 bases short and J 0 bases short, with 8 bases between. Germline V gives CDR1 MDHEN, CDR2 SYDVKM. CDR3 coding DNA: TGTGCCAGCAGTTTTGAGGTTGCAACTAATGAAAAACTGTTTTTT. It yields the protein CASSFEVATNEKLFF.

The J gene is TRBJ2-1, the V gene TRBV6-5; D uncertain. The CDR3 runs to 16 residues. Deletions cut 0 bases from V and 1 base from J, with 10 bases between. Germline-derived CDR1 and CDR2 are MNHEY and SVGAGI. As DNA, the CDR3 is TGTGCCAGCAGTTACTCGTTTGCGCGATCCTACAATGAGCAGTTCTTC. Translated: CASSYSFARSYNEQFF.

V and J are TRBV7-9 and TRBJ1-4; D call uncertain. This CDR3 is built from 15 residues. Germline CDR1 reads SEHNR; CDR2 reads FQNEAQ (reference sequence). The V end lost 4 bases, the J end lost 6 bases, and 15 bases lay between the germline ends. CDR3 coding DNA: TGTGCCAGCAGCTACCCGGCTTCTCGGGATGAAAAACTGTTTTTT. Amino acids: CASSYPASRDEKLFF.

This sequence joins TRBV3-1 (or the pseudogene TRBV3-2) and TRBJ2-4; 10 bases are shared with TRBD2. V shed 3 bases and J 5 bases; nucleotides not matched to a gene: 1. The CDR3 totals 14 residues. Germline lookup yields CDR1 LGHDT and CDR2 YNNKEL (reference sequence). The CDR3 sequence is CASSHGLAENIQYF. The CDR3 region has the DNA TGTGCCAGCAGCCACGGACTAGCGGAAAACATTCAGTACTTC.

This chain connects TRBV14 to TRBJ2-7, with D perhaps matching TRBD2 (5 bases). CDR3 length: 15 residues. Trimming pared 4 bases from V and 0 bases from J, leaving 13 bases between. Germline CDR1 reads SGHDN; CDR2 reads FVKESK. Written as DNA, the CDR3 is TGTGCCAGCAGCCGAGGGCGCGGTTTCTCCTACGAGCAGTACTTC. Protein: CASSRGRGFSYEQYF.

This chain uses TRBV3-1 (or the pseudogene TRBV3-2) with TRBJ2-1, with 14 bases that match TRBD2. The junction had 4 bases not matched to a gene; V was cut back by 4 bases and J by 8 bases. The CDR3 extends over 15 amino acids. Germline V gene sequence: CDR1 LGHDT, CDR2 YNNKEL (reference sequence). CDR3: CASSLTSGRGDEQFF. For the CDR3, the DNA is TGTGCCAGCAGCCTGACTAGCGGGAGGGGGGATGAGCAGTTCTTC.

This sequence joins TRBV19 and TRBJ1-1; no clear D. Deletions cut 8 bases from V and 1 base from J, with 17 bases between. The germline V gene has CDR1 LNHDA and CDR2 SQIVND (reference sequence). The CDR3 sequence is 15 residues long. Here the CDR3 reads CASSDGWGGNTEAFF. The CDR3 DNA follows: TGTGCCAGTTCTGACGGCTGGGGAGGGAACACTGAAGCTTTCTTT.

The CDR3 region is CASSFFSGTVGEQFF. CDR3 in DNA: TGTGCCAGCAGTTTCTTTAGCGGGACCGTAGGTGAGCAGTTCTTC. The chain carries TRBV28 and TRBJ2-1; 8 bases fit TRBD2. This CDR3 region has 15 residues. Germline V CDR1 and CDR2: MDHEN, SYDVKM. Trimming at V came to 3 bases and at J to 9 bases, leaving 10 bases not matched to a gene. The full variable domain, rest sourced from reference TRBV28 and TRBJ2-1, is DVKVTQSSRYLVKRTGEKVFLECVQDMDHENMFWYRQDPGLGLRLIYFSYDVKMKEKGDIPEGYSVSREKKERFSLILESASTNQTSMYLCASSFFSGTVGEQFFGPGTRLTVL.